Listed here are 2 T cell receptor beta chains from one sample, sequenced in a study of blood T cell repertoires in COVID-19. Sequenced by immunoSEQ multiplex PCR; TCRdb stores in-frame clones only, minus some. The sample holds a few hundred thousand clones, over 75% seen once. Sequenced: peripheral blood. The receptors originated from a human donor in a cohort sampled during active COVID-19.

V and J are TRBV2 and TRBJ1-2, with D possibly TRBD1 on 6 matching bases. CDR3 length equals 13 residues. V was shortened by 6 bases and J by 7 bases, with 15 bases between the two germline ends. Germline V lookup: CDR1 SNHLY, CDR2 FYNNEI. The DNA of the CDR3 is TGTGCCAGCAGGAGGGCAGGGGAGGGTGGCTACACCTTC. It yields the protein CASRRAGEGGYTF.

The sample holds one count of this clone. This sample includes further DNA sequences coding for the same CDR3. This chain uses TRBV6-5 with TRBJ2-7, with 8 bases fitting TRBD2. This CDR3 comprises 14 residues. The V segment lost 5 bases and the J segment 3 bases; nucleotides outside the gene matches: 6. Per germline, CDR1 MNHEY and CDR2 SVGAGI. DNA of the CDR3: TGTGCCAGCAGTCGCACCGGGACTAGCTACGAGCAGTACTTC. This translates into CASSRTGTSYEQYF.